This T cell receptor beta chain was captured in a study of blood T cell repertoires in COVID-19. Turning to the study itself: From the United States, Italy and Spain came samples of acute and convalescent COVID-19. In each case, the material was cDNA or gDNA derived from T cells, B-cell-depleted T cells, or PBMCs.

This CDR3 is 18 amino acids long. The J segment lost 1 base and the V segment lost 5 bases, leaving 7 bases of the junction unmatched. Germline loops: CDR1 LNHNV, CDR2 YYDKDF (reference sequence). Original processing methods: How many nucleated cells were present was estimated from reference gene primer amplification. Generated by immunoSEQ multiplex PCR, the TCRdb table keeps only in-frame clones and is missing some. V and J calls and clone size are as listed in that table; D and trimming were resolved from the DNA. The sample yields around 190,000 clones, about nine tenths seen once. Specimen: peripheral blood. The receptor was derived from a man aged 18 to 35 who had recovered from COVID-19. The rearrangement links TRBV15 to TRBJ2-6; 11 bases fit TRBD1. CDR3 in amino acids: CATSSRTGGRSGANVLTF. The CDR3 DNA is TGTGCCACCAGCTCCCGGACAGGGGGCCGTTCTGGGGCCAACGTCCTGACTTTC.